This T cell receptor (beta chain) was observed in a study of blood T cell repertoires in COVID-19. Study context: Specimens from acute and convalescent COVID-19 originated in the United States, Italy and Spain.

This clone has just one count. Cohort 3 recovery required two negative PCRs, clearance, or symptom resolution. Authors' methods: Amplification of reference gene primers was used by the study to estimate nucleated cell counts. Clones were read by immunoSEQ multiplex PCR, and TCRdb kept only the in-frame ones, dropping some. From that table come the V and J calls and clone size; the DNA was used to work out D and trimming. This sample has 250,000 to 400,000 clones; around 87% occur once, and the top ten carry roughly 5.2%. Germline CDR1 and CDR2: SQVTM and ANQGSEA. Trimming took 7 bases from V and 5 from J; bases not matched to a gene: 13. This CDR3 contains 15 residues.

V gene TRBV29-1 combines with J gene TRBJ2-3, with TRBD1 matching over 9 bases. The material sequenced was PBMCs or T cells enriched from blood (not recorded which). The receptor was isolated from a young woman who had recovered from COVID-19. DNA for the CDR3: TGCAGCGCTCGACCGGGACAGGGAGATCAAGATACGCAGTATTTT. Translation gives CSARPGQGDQDTQYF.